In its sample, the clone carrying this T cell receptor (beta chain) was seen many times. The data are from a study of breast tumors, draining lymph nodes, adjacent tissues. MiXCR was run by TCRdb on the multiplex PCR reads, yielding one entry per CDR3 protein. In the table there are fewer than 150,000 distinct CDR3 sequences, over 20% of which are singletons. V gave up 6 bases and J gave up 0 bases, with 15 bases separating them. CDR3 length equals 16 residues. Germline V gene data show CDR1 as SGHVS and CDR2 as FQNEAQ. Samples came from axillary lymph nodes draining the breast cancer. This clonotype originated in a female donor with breast cancer. Some clones in this sample may be carry-over from other donors' samples. What was sequenced was axillary lymph node tissue. This rearrangement joins TRBV7-8 to TRBJ1-3; D possibly corresponds to TRBD1 (5 bases). The CDR3 nucleotides are TGTGCCAGCAGACAGTCCGGGGCCCACTCTGGAAACACCATATATTTT. Its translation: CASRQSGAHSGNTIYF. Full variable domain (remainder filled in from reference TRBV7-8 and TRBJ1-3): GAGVSQSPRYKVAKRGQDVALRCDPISGHVSLFWYQQALGQGPEFLTYFQNEAQLDKSGLPSDRFFAERPEGSVSTLKIQRTQQEDSAVYLCASRQSGAHSGNTIYFGEGSWLTVV.